One sample yielded the 26 T cell receptor beta chains listed below, sequenced in a study of T-cell reconstitution after alpha-beta-depleted transplantation in children. Molecular barcoding with unique molecular identifiers was used for the TCRbeta library. A single record per CDR3 protein comes from TCRdb applying MiXCR to the PCR reads. The profile shows approximately 980,000 distinct CDR3 sequences, around 30% of them singletons. The starting material was PBMCs, mostly from graft donor cells, obtained 360 days after TCRalphabeta/CD19-depleted stem cell transplant. These receptor sequences come from a boy in the first two years of life who had a stem cell transplant for SCID, so the T cells may come from the graft donor.

This clonotype has just a few counts. This chain links TRBV12-3 or TRBV12-4 with TRBJ1-2; 9 positions match TRBD1. This CDR3 has 14 residues. The trim removed 7 bases at V and 2 bases at J, leaving 5 bases unmatched. CDR3 sequence reads: CASTGTGSNYGYTF. The CDR3 bases are TGTGCCAGCACCGGGACAGGGAGCAACTATGGCTACACCTTC.

This chain uses TRBV7-2 with TRBJ2-1, with D perhaps being TRBD1 or TRBD2 (5 bases each). V lost 1 base, J lost 10 bases, and 17 bases lay in between. This CDR3 has 15 residues. Germline CDR1 is SGHTA and CDR2 is FQGNSA. CDR3 DNA sequence: TGTGCCAGCAGCTTAGTGAGGGGATCAGCCCGGGAGCAGTTCTTC. This sequence encodes CASSLVRGSAREQFF.

This clonotype was observed a handful of times. The chain is built from TRBV24-1 and TRBJ1-1, with D possibly matching TRBD1 (6 bases). CDR3 length: 14 residues. The germline gives CDR1 KGHDR, CDR2 SFDVKD. V was pared by 5 bases and J by 1 base, with 10 bases between. CDR3 amino acids: CATSANRENTEAFF. The CDR3 DNA reads TGTGCCACCAGTGCCAACAGGGAGAACACTGAAGCTTTCTTT.

This clonotype was counted a few times. This sequence joins TRBV3-1 and TRBJ2-1, with D possibly matching TRBD2 (5 bases). This CDR3 region has 16 residues. V was cut by 1 base and J by 4 bases, with 14 bases left in between. Germline V lookup: CDR1 LGHDT, CDR2 YNNKEL (reference sequence). The CDR3 region is CASSQVGTGYYNEQFF. The DNA for the CDR3 is TGTGCCAGCAGCCAAGTGGGTACGGGGTATTACAATGAGCAGTTCTTC.

CDR3 residues: CASSVPGQITNEKLFF. Here the CDR3 DNA reads TGTGCCAGCAGTGTCCCGGGACAGATAACTAATGAAAAACTGTTTTTT. The V gene is TRBV28, the J gene TRBJ1-4; 7 bases map to TRBD1. The CDR3 consists of 16 residues. Germline V CDR1 and CDR2: MDHEN, SYDVKM. With V trimmed by 5 bases and J by 1 base, 7 bases remained unmatched.

CDR3 protein: CASSLAGTSFEQFF. In DNA form, the CDR3 reads TGTGCCAGCAGCTTAGCCGGGACTAGCTTTGAGCAGTTCTTC. The chain couples TRBV11-2 to TRBJ2-1, with 9 bases fitting TRBD2. Germline-derived CDR1 and CDR2 are SGHAT and FQNNGV. This CDR3 contains 14 residues. V dropped 1 base and J dropped 9; count of bases not matched to a gene: 4.

The gene calls are TRBV6-2 or TRBV6-3 and TRBJ1-5; D not certain. The germline V gene has CDR1 MNHEY and CDR2 SVGEGT. Trimming left V 6 bases short and J 7 bases short, with 16 bases between. The CDR3 has 14 amino acids. The CDR3: CASSRALRLQPQHF. CDR3 DNA sequence: TGTGCCAGCAGCCGGGCATTGCGGCTCCAGCCCCAGCATTTT.

This chain joins TRBV4-1 and TRBJ2-7; TRBD2 agrees at 13 bases. CDR3 length equals 16 residues. Unmatched junction bases numbered 4, after V lost 4 bases and J lost 1 base. Germline lookup yields CDR1 MGHRA and CDR2 YSYEKL. The CDR3 coding sequence is TGCGCCAGCAGCCTAGTGGGACTAGCGGGGTCCTACGAGCAGTACTTC. It codes for CASSLVGLAGSYEQYF.

The CDR3 DNA is TGCAGCGTTGAAGACAGGTCCAACTATGGCTACACCTTC. Translating gives CSVEDRSNYGYTF. The V and J genes are TRBV29-1 and TRBJ1-2; D not certain. V was trimmed by 0 bases and J by 2 bases, leaving 7 bases between them. Germline V CDR1 and CDR2: SQVTM, ANQGSEA. This CDR3 is 13 amino acids long.

This clonotype has more than one count but fewer than ten. The V call is TRBV20-1, the J call TRBJ1-6; a possible D gene is TRBD1 (5 bases). CDR1 and CDR2 from the germline V gene are DFQATT and SNEGSKA (reference sequence). V was trimmed by 5 bases and J by 8 bases, leaving 10 bases between them. The CDR3 covers 12 residues. CDR3 nucleotide sequence: TGCAGTGCTGGGGCGGAAGATTCACCCCTCCACTTT. It translates to CSAGAEDSPLHF.

J is TRBJ2-3 and V is TRBV12-3 or TRBV12-4, with 13 bases fitting TRBD2. V was clipped by 3 bases and J by 6 bases; unmatched bases: 6. The CDR3 spans 16 residues. The CDR3 nucleotides read TGTGCCAGCAGTTTCGGACTAGCGGGGGCGGGGGATACGCAGTATTTT. Protein: CASSFGLAGAGDTQYF.

This chain joins TRBV29-1 and TRBJ1-1, with D uncertain. Germline V CDR1 and CDR2: SQVTM, ANQGSEA. This CDR3 comprises 12 residues. Deletions cut 6 bases from V and 9 bases from J, with 17 bases between. The DNA of the CDR3 is TGCAGCGTCCGCGGCCCGGAGGCGAAAGCTTTCTTT. Its protein product is CSVRGPEAKAFF.

In its sample, this clonotype was seen a few times. The chain recombines TRBV15 with TRBJ2-3, with D possibly TRBD2 on 5 matching bases. Germline-derived CDR1 and CDR2 are LNHNV and YYDKDF (reference sequence). The CDR3 covers 13 residues. The V and J ends lost 5 bases and 4 bases respectively, with 10 bases between them. CDR3 sequence reads: CATSLTRADTQYF. Here the CDR3 DNA reads TGTGCCACCAGCTTAACTAGAGCAGATACGCAGTATTTT.

The V and J genes are TRBV5-1 and TRBJ2-1; D is possibly TRBD2 (5 bases). Germline-derived CDR1 and CDR2 are SGHRS and YFSETQ. The CDR3 is made up of 15 amino acids. V was shortened by 0 bases and J by 6 bases, with 13 bases between the two germline ends. DNA of the CDR3: TGCGCCAGCAGCTTGGTTCTAGCAGTCGCCAATGAGCAGTTCTTC. Protein sequence: CASSLVLAVANEQFF.

The chain uses TRBV12-3 or TRBV12-4 and TRBJ2-7; 9 bases are a match to TRBD1. The CDR3 contains 16 residues. The ends lost 2 bases at V and 4 bases at J; junction bases unmatched: 9. This chain's CDR3 is CASSLNLGTGRYEQYF. For the CDR3, the DNA is TGTGCCAGCAGTTTAAATTTAGGGACAGGGCGGTACGAGCAGTACTTC.

In its sample, this clonotype was seen once. The V call is TRBV6-1, the J call TRBJ2-1; D is possibly TRBD1 (6 bases). Trimming removed 6 bases at V and 0 bases at J, with 15 bases between. This CDR3 is built from 16 residues. Germline CDR1 and CDR2: MNHNS and SASEGT. CDR3 region: CASRPTGNPSYNEQFF. In nucleotides, the CDR3 is TGTGCCAGCAGACCCACAGGGAACCCCTCCTACAATGAGCAGTTCTTC.

The chain combines TRBV5-6 with TRBJ2-3; D is perhaps TRBD1 (5 bases). Trimming left V 1 base short and J 2 bases short, with 11 bases between. The CDR3 is 15 residues long. Germline V gives CDR1 SGHDT, CDR2 YYEEEE. The CDR3 region is CASSLFSGATDTQYF. CDR3 DNA sequence: TGTGCCAGCAGCTTGTTTTCTGGGGCCACAGATACGCAGTATTTT.

Here the CDR3 reads CASSLLSGGQNIQYF. The CDR3 DNA follows: TGTGCCAGCTCCTTATTGTCGGGGGGGCAAAACATTCAGTACTTC. This chain connects TRBV12-3 or TRBV12-4 to TRBJ2-4; 8 nucleotides align to TRBD2. CDR3 length: 15 amino acids. V lost 8 bases and J lost 5; bases outside the gene matches: 11.

J is TRBJ1-2 and V is TRBV4-3; 7 bases line up with TRBD1. With 5 bases clipped from V and 6 bases from J, the junction kept 15 bases outside the gene matches. The CDR3 contains 16 residues. Germline CDR1 and CDR2: LGHNA and YSLEER. The CDR3 nucleotides read TGCGCCAGCAGCGTATTCCCTGGACAGGCGCGCGATGGCTACACCTTC. This sequence encodes CASSVFPGQARDGYTF.

The rearrangement uses TRBV5-1 and TRBJ2-7, with 7 bases lining up with TRBD1. Germline CDR1 is SGHRS and CDR2 is YFSETQ. V shed 2 bases, J shed 3 bases, and the junction held 8 bases outside the gene matches. The CDR3 spans 15 residues. The CDR3 reads CASSFRQGAGYEQYF. CDR3 sequence (DNA): TGCGCCAGCAGCTTCCGACAGGGAGCCGGCTACGAGCAGTACTTC.

V usage is TRBV12-3 or TRBV12-4 and J usage is TRBJ1-1; perhaps TRBD1 as D (5 bases). The V gene lost 3 bases and the J gene lost 5 bases, with 10 bases spanning the gap. The CDR3 loop spans 13 amino acids. For the CDR3, the DNA is TGTGCCAGCAGTTTTAGGGGTCCGACTGAAGCTTTCTTT. Its translation: CASSFRGPTEAFF.

The V gene is TRBV20-1, the J gene TRBJ1-6, with D possibly matching TRBD1 (6 bases). Germline CDR1 DFQATT, CDR2 SNEGSKA (reference sequence). V was shortened by 0 bases and J by 13 bases, with 10 bases between the two germline ends. The CDR3 contains 12 residues. CDR3 nucleotide sequence: TGCAGTGCTAGAGATCGGGGGGGCCCCCTCCACTTT. Its translation is CSARDRGGPLHF.

This clonotype was seen only a few times. This chain connects TRBV15 to TRBJ2-1; D unresolved. The CDR3 covers 14 residues. The germline V gene has CDR1 LNHNV and CDR2 YYDKDF (reference sequence). V shed 0 bases and J shed 6 bases, with 9 bases lying between them. The CDR3 nucleotides are TGTGCCACCAGCAGAGATTTAACGTCCAATGAGCAGTTCTTC. It yields the protein CATSRDLTSNEQFF. Supplemented by reference TRBV15 and TRBJ2-1, the full variable domain reads DAMVIQNPRYQVTQFGKPVTLSCSQTLNHNVMYWYQQKSSQAPKLLFHYYDKDFNNEADTPDNFQSRRPNTSFCFLDIRSPGLGDTAMYLCATSRDLTSNEQFFGPGTRLTVL.

Comment on this clonotype: An end of the junction does not agree with germline; a read error may underlie this. This sequence joins TRBV28 and TRBJ2-1; TRBD2 matches 9 bases. The CDR3 is 12 residues long. Germline V gives CDR1 MDHEN, CDR2 SYDVKM. In nucleotides, the CDR3 is TGTGCCAGCAGTTTAGGGGCGGGGGGGCCCGCCTTC. Amino acid sequence: CASSLGAGGPAF. Together with reference TRBV28 and TRBJ2-1, the CDR3 gives the full variable domain: DVKVTQSSRYLVKRTGEKVFLECVQDMDHENMFWYRQDPGLGLRLIYFSYDVKMKEKGDIPEGYSVSREKKERFSLILESASTNQTSMYLCASSLGAGGPAFGPGTRLTVL.

In this sample, this clonotype turned up a few times. The chain couples TRBV7-2 to TRBJ2-7, with D possibly matching TRBD2 (5 bases). V was pared by 3 bases and J by 5 bases, with 11 bases between. Germline CDR1 and CDR2: SGHTA and FQGNSA. The CDR3 totals 13 residues. The CDR3 spells CASSFSRDNEQYF. CDR3 nucleotide sequence: TGTGCCAGCAGCTTTTCCCGGGATAACGAGCAGTACTTC.

The gene calls are TRBV12-3 or TRBV12-4 and TRBJ2-7; TRBD1 agrees at 10 bases. CDR3 length: 16 residues. V trimming: 6 bases; J trimming: 2 bases; junction bases outside the gene matches: 10. Here the CDR3 DNA reads TGTGCCAGCAGCTCAGGTGGGACAGGGGTCCCCTACGAGCAGTACTTC. Protein sequence: CASSSGGTGVPYEQYF.